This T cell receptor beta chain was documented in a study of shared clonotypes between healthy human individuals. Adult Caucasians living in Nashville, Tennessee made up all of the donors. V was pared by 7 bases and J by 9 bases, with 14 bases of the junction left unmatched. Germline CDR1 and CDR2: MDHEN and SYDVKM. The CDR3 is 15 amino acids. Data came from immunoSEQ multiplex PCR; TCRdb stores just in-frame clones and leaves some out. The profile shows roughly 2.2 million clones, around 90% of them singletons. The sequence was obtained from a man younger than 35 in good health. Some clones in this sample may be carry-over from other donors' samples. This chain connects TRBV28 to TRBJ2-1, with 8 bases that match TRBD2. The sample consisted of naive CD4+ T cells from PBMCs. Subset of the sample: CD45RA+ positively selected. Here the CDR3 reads CASTKSGRGRGEQFF. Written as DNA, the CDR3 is TGTGCCAGCACCAAGAGCGGGAGAGGAAGGGGTGAGCAGTTCTTC. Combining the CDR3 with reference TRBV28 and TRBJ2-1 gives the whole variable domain DVKVTQSSRYLVKRTGEKVFLECVQDMDHENMFWYRQDPGLGLRLIYFSYDVKMKEKGDIPEGYSVSREKKERFSLILESASTNQTSMYLCASTKSGRGRGEQFFGPGTRLTVL.